This T cell receptor (beta chain) came from a study of blood T cell repertoires in COVID-19. In the study overall: PBMCs, B-cell-depleted T cells, or T cells were the source of the cDNA or gDNA that made up the material.

V was pared by 6 bases and J by 4 bases, with 12 bases between. This CDR3 contains 13 residues. Per the germline V gene, CDR1 is LNHDA and CDR2 is SQIVND (reference sequence). As processed by the authors: Amplifying reference gene primers gave estimates of nucleated cell counts. Profiled with immunoSEQ multiplex PCR; TCRdb holds only in-frame clones, not every one. V and J calls and clone size are as listed in that table; D and trimming were resolved from the DNA. Among about 190,000 clones, around 80% were seen once, and the ten largest hold approximately 15%. Sequenced input: peripheral blood. The chain links TRBV19 to TRBJ1-1, with D tentatively TRBD1 (6 bases). The TCR comes from a man aged 25-45 years with active or convalescent COVID-19. The CDR3: CASSGQISTEAFF. CDR3 in DNA: TGTGCCAGTAGCGGACAGATAAGCACTGAAGCTTTCTTT.